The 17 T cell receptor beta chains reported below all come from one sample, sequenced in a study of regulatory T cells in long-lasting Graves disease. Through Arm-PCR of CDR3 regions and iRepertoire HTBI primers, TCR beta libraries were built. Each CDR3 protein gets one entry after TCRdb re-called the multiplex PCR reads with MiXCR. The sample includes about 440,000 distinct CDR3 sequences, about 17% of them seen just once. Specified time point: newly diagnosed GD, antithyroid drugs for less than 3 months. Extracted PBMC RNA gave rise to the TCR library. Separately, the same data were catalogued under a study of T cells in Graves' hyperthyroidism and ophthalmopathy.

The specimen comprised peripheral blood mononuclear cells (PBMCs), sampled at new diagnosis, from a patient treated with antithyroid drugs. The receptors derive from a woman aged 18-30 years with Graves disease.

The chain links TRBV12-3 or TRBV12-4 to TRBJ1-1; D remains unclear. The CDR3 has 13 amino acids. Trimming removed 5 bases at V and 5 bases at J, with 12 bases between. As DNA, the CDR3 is TGTGCCAGCAGTCAACCCTTCGGTACTGAAGCTTTCTTT. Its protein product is CASSQPFGTEAFF.

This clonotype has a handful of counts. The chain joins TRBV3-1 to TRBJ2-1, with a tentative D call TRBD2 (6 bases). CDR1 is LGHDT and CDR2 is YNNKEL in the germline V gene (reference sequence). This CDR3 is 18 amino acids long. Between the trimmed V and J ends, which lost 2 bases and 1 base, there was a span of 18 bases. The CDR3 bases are TGTGCCAGCAGCCAAATCGGATCGGGCGGGATATCCTACAATGAGCAGTTCTTC. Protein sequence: CASSQIGSGGISYNEQFF.

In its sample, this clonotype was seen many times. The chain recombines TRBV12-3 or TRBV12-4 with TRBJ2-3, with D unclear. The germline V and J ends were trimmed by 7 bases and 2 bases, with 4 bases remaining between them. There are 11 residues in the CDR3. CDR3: CASKVTDTQYF. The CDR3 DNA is TGTGCCAGCAAGGTCACAGATACGCAGTATTTT.

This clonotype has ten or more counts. In DNA form, the CDR3 reads TGCGCCAGCAGCCAAGGGCAGGGAAGGGCTAACTATGGCTACACCTTC. Translation gives CASSQGQGRANYGYTF. The gene calls are TRBV4-1 and TRBJ1-2; possible D gene TRBD1, 5 bases. The CDR3 covers 16 residues. The V gene lost 1 base and the J gene lost 0 bases, with 12 bases spanning the gap. Germline loops: CDR1 MGHRA, CDR2 YSYEKL.

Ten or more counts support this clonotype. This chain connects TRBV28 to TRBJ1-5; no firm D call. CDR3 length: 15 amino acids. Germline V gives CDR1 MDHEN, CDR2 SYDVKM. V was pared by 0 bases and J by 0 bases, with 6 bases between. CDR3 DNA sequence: TGTGCCAGCAGTTTATGGCAGGATAGCAATCAGCCCCAGCATTTT. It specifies CASSLWQDSNQPQHF.

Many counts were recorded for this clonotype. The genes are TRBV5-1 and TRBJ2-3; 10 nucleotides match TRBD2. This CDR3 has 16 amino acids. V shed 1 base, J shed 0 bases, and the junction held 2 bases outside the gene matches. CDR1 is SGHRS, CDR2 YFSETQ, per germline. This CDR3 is CASSLLTSGSTDTQYF. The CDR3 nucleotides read TGCGCCAGCAGCTTGTTGACTAGCGGGAGCACAGATACGCAGTATTTT.

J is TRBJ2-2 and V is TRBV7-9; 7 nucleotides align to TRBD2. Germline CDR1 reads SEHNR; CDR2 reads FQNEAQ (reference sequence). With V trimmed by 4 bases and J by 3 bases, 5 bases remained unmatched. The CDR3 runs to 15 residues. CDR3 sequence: CASSYAGAYTGELFF. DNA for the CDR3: TGTGCCAGCAGCTACGCGGGAGCTTACACCGGGGAGCTGTTTTTT.

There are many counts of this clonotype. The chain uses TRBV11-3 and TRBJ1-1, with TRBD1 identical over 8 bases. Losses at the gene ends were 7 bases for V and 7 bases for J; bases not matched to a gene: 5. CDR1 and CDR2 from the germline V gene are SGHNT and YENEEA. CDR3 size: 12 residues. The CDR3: CASTAGGIEAFF. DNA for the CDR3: TGTGCCAGCACTGCAGGGGGCATTGAAGCTTTCTTT.

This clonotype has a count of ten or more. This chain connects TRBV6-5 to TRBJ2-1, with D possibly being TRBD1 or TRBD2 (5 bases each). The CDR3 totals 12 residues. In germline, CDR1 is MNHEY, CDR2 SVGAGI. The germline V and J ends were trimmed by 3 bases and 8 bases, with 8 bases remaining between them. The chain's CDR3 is CASSYRGDEQFF. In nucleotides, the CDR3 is TGTGCCAGCAGTTATAGGGGAGATGAGCAGTTCTTC.

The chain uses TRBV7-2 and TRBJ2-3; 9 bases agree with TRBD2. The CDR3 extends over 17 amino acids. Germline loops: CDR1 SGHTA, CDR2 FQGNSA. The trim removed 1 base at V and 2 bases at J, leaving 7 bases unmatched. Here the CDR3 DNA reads TGTGCCAGCAGCTTAGTCCTAGCGGGACGGGCCACAGATACGCAGTATTTT. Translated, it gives CASSLVLAGRATDTQYF.

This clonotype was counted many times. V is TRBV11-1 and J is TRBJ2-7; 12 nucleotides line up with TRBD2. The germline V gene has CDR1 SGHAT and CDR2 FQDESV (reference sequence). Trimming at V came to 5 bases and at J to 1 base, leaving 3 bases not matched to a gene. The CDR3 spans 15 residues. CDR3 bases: TGTGCCAGCAGCCAGACTAGCGGGAGATCCTACGAGCAGTACTTC. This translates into CASSQTSGRSYEQYF.

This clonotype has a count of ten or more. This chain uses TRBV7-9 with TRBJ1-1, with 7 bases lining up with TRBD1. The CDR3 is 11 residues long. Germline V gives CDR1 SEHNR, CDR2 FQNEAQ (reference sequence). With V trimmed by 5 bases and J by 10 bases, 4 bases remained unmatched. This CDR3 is CASSPDRAAFF. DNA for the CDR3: TGTGCCAGCAGCCCAGACAGGGCAGCTTTCTTT. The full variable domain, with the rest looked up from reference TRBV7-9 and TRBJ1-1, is DTGVSQNPRHKITKRGQNVTFRCDPISEHNRLYWYRQTLGQGPEFLTYFQNEAQLEKSRLLSDRFSAERPKGSFSTLEIQRTEQGDSAMYLCASSPDRAAFFGQGTRLTVV.

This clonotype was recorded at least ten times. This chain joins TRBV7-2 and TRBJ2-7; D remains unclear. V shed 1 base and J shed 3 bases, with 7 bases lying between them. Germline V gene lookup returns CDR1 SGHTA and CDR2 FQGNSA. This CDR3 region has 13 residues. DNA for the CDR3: TGTGCCAGCAGCTTAGAGGTATTCTACGAGCAGTACTTC. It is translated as CASSLEVFYEQYF.

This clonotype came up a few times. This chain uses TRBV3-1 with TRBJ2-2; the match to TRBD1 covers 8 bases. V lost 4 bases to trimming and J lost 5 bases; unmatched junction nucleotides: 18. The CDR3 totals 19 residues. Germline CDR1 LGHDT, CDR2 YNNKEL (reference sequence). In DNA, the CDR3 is TGTGCCAGCAGCCCCCCCTGGATCTTCAGGGGGCTTCGTACCGGGGAGCTGTTTTTT. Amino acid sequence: CASSPPWIFRGLRTGELFF.

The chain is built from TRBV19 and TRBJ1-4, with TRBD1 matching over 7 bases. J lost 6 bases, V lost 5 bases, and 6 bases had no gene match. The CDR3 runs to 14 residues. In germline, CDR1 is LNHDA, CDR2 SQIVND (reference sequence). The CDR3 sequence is CASSAGTEDEKLFF. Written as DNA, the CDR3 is TGTGCCAGTAGTGCCGGGACAGAAGATGAAAAACTGTTTTTT.

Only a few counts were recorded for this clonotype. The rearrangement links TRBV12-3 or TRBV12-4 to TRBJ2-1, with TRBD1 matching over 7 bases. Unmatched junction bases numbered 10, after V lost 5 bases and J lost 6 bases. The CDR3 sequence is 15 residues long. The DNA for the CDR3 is TGTGCCAGCAGTCTACGCGGAGACAGGGTCAATGAGCAGTTCTTC. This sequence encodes CASSLRGDRVNEQFF.

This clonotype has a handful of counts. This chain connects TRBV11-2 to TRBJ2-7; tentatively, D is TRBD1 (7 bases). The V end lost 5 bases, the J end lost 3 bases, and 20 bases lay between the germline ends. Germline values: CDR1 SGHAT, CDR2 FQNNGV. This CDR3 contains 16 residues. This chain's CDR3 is CASSLSRDSENYEQYF. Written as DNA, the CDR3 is TGTGCCAGCAGCCTGTCGCGGGACAGTGAGAACTACGAGCAGTACTTC.